One and the same sample provided the 23 T cell receptor beta chains below, sequenced in a study of T cell changes during pregnancy in multiple sclerosis. TCRdb keeps only in-frame clones here, not all; method: immunoSEQ multiplex PCR. The sample lists about 42,000 clones, roughly 95% occurring once. Sample: peripheral blood, taken in the second trimester of pregnancy. The receptors were gathered from a female donor with multiple sclerosis, enrolled in a pregnancy study.

The rearrangement links TRBV5-1 to TRBJ2-1; 9 bases line up with TRBD2. The CDR3 runs 16 residues. Losses at the gene ends were 4 bases for V and 3 bases for J; bases not matched to a gene: 8. CDR1 is SGHRS, CDR2 YFSETQ, per germline. The CDR3 region is CASSGGTSQYYNEQFF. The CDR3, as DNA: TGCGCCAGCAGCGGGGGGACTAGCCAATACTACAATGAGCAGTTCTTC.

The CDR3 coding sequence is TGTGCCAGCAGCTTAGTAGACAGGGACACCAAGGTGAGGAGGAGCAATCAGCCCCAGCATTTT. As protein: CASSLVDRDTKVRRSNQPQHF. The chain joins TRBV7-6 to TRBJ1-5, with 7 bases identical to TRBD1. CDR1 SGHVS and CDR2 FNYEAQ come from the germline V gene. After removal of 1 base from V and 1 base from J, the junction contained 19 bases not matched to a gene. There are 21 residues in the CDR3.

This chain connects TRBV19 to TRBJ1-6; 10 bases align to TRBD1. With V trimmed by 9 bases and J by 14 bases, 1 base remained unmatched. CDR1 and CDR2 from the germline V gene are LNHDA and SQIVND (reference sequence). This CDR3 contains 10 residues. The CDR3 sequence is CASGTGALHF. In nucleotides, the CDR3 is TGTGCCAGCGGGACAGGGGCCCTCCACTTT.

V usage is TRBV11-2 and J usage is TRBJ2-1; TRBD2 matches at 11 bases. Germline trimming cut 2 bases from V and 3 bases from J; bases unmatched to any gene: 6. This CDR3 has 17 residues. The germline gives CDR1 SGHAT, CDR2 FQNNGV. CDR3 sequence: CASSLKTTSGDYNEQFF. In DNA form, the CDR3 reads TGTGCCAGCAGCTTAAAAACGACTAGCGGGGACTACAATGAGCAGTTCTTC.

V is TRBV28 and J is TRBJ1-4; tentative D call: TRBD1 (5 bases). CDR3 size: 12 residues. V was clipped by 7 bases and J by 10 bases, with 13 bases between them. Germline V gene lookup returns CDR1 MDHEN and CDR2 SYDVKM. This chain's CDR3 is CASTLRRGKLFF. The CDR3 DNA reads as TGTGCCAGCACCCTAAGGAGGGGAAAACTGTTTTTT.

The CDR3 region has the DNA TGTGCCAGCAGCCGGAACACTGAAGCTTTCTTT. Translated, it gives CASSRNTEAFF. The chain has TRBV2 and TRBJ1-1, with no clear D. There are 11 residues in the CDR3. Trimming shortened V by 6 bases and J by 1 base, and 3 bases separated the two germline ends. The germline CDR1 and CDR2 sequences are SNHLY and FYNNEI.

The chain links TRBV28 to TRBJ1-6, with D uncertain. This CDR3 is 19 amino acids long. The V end lost 7 bases, the J end lost 1 base, and 23 bases lay between the germline ends. The germline V gene encodes CDR1 MDHEN and CDR2 SYDVKM. CDR3 protein: CASIPKREFSVSYNSPLHF. The DNA of the CDR3 is TGTGCCAGCATCCCCAAGAGGGAGTTTTCGGTATCCTATAATTCACCCCTCCACTTT.

The genes are TRBV5-8 and TRBJ2-5; TRBD1 agrees at 7 bases. The CDR3 loop spans 15 amino acids. V lost 0 bases, J lost 0 bases, and 2 bases stayed unmatched. Looked up from germline, CDR1 is SGHTS and CDR2 is YDEGEE. The DNA for the CDR3 is TGTGCCAGCAGCTTGGGAAGGGGGCACCAAGAGACCCAGTACTTC. Its protein product is CASSLGRGHQETQYF.

The V call is TRBV18, the J call TRBJ2-5; no firm D call. The CDR3 covers 14 residues. CDR1 and CDR2 from the germline V gene are KGHSH and LQKENI. V was pared by 0 bases and J by 5 bases, with 10 bases between. The CDR3 sequence is CASSPPPVGETQYF. The DNA for the CDR3 is TGTGCCAGCTCACCACCCCCAGTCGGGGAGACCCAGTACTTC.

The chain couples TRBV28 to TRBJ2-1; weak D call: TRBD1 (6 bases). Between the trimmed V and J ends, which lost 2 bases and 9 bases, there was a span of 26 bases. The germline V gene has CDR1 MDHEN and CDR2 SYDVKM. The CDR3 runs 18 residues. CDR3 protein: CASSLTVRRGLRGGEQFF. As DNA, the CDR3 is TGTGCCAGCAGTTTAACGGTCCGCAGGGGTCTTCGAGGTGGTGAGCAGTTCTTC.

In its sample, this clone was seen once. The chain links TRBV2 to TRBJ2-7; TRBD1 might be the D (6 bases). Germline assignment: CDR1 SNHLY and CDR2 FYNNEI. CDR3 length equals 12 residues. Trimming removed 10 bases from V and 2 bases from J, with 12 bases in between. This CDR3 is CANKQGPYEQYF. The CDR3 nucleotides read TGTGCCAACAAACAGGGTCCCTACGAGCAGTACTTC.

The rearrangement joins TRBV27 to TRBJ2-1; D not resolved. The CDR3 loop spans 12 amino acids. The germline V gene has CDR1 MNHEY and CDR2 SMNVEV (reference sequence). The V end lost 3 bases, the J end lost 9 bases, and 9 bases lay between the germline ends. The CDR3 sequence is CASSFGLGEQFF. In DNA form, the CDR3 reads TGTGCCAGCAGTTTCGGGTTGGGTGAGCAGTTCTTC.

The rearrangement links TRBV7-2 to TRBJ2-1; 7 bases match TRBD2. CDR1 is SGHTA and CDR2 is FQGNSA in the germline V gene. After removal of 5 bases from V and 5 bases from J, the junction contained 9 bases not matched to a gene. The CDR3 is made up of 15 amino acids. The CDR3 loop reads CASSPRASGNNEQFF. The CDR3 DNA reads as TGTGCCAGCAGCCCCCGGGCTAGCGGTAACAATGAGCAGTTCTTC.

Only a few counts were recorded for this clone. The CDR3 sequence is CATRRTGVAGTDTQYF. The CDR3 bases are TGCGCCACACGACGCACAGGGGTTGCTGGCACAGATACGCAGTATTTT. The chain carries TRBV23-1 and TRBJ2-3; 7 bases are a match to TRBD1. TRBV23-1 is classed as an ORF, of uncertain function. The CDR3 has 16 residues. V lost 10 bases to trimming and J lost 1 base; unmatched junction nucleotides: 14.

The V gene is TRBV29-1, the J gene TRBJ1-1; 8 nucleotides align to TRBD1. This CDR3 has 15 residues. V was clipped by 5 bases and J by 2 bases; unmatched bases: 10. The germline V gene encodes CDR1 SQVTM and CDR2 ANQGSEA. CDR3 loop: CSVSPRTGYNTEAFF. The CDR3 bases are TGCAGCGTTTCTCCCCGGACAGGGTATAACACTGAAGCTTTCTTT.

This clone is a singleton in its sample. The chain recombines TRBV27 with TRBJ2-7; D may be TRBD1 (6 bases). V dropped 10 bases and J dropped 2 bases, with 18 bases sitting between them. There are 14 residues in the CDR3. Germline V gene data show CDR1 as MNHEY and CDR2 as SMNVEV (reference sequence). CDR3 sequence reads: CANAGQGPTYEQYF. CDR3 DNA sequence: TGTGCCAATGCCGGGCAGGGGCCTACCTACGAGCAGTACTTC.

The chain uses TRBV5-1 and TRBJ1-2, with 10 bases aligning to TRBD1. Germline CDR1 reads SGHRS; CDR2 reads YFSETQ. The CDR3 contains 17 residues. J lost 4 bases, V lost 4 bases, and 13 bases had no gene match. The CDR3 DNA reads as TGCGCCAGCAGCACAGGACAGGGGGGATCTAATAGCTATGGCTACACCTTC. It specifies CASSTGQGGSNSYGYTF.

V is TRBV15 and J is TRBJ1-3; 8 positions agree with TRBD1. This CDR3 is built from 17 residues. From germline, CDR1 is LNHNV and CDR2 YYDKDF (reference sequence). The ends lost 0 bases at V and 3 bases at J; junction bases unmatched: 7. The CDR3 DNA reads as TGTGCCACCAGCAGAGATCCCCAGGGGGCGGATGGAAACACCATATATTTT. Translating it yields CATSRDPQGADGNTIYF.

V and J are TRBV4-2 and TRBJ2-1; D is uncertain. Germline V gene lookup returns CDR1 LGHNA and CDR2 YNFKEQ. The CDR3 length is 14 residues. V lost 0 bases, J lost 5 bases, and 8 bases lay in between. Here the CDR3 DNA reads TGTGCCAGCAGCCAAGATCTACGGGACAATGAGCAGTTCTTC. Protein: CASSQDLRDNEQFF.

The chain recombines TRBV7-2 with TRBJ2-1; weak D call: TRBD2 (7 bases). From germline, CDR1 is SGHTA and CDR2 FQGNSA. This CDR3 region has 16 residues. The ends were cut back, 10 bases at V and 0 bases at J, with 19 bases in the middle. The CDR3 DNA follows: TGTGCCACCCCAACTAGGGGGGGGAGCTCCTACAATGAGCAGTTCTTC. Translating it yields CATPTRGGSSYNEQFF. Complete variable domain (other parts from reference TRBV7-2 and TRBJ2-1): GAGVSQSPSNKVTEKGKDVELRCDPISGHTALYWYRQSLGQGLEFLIYFQGNSAPDKSGLPSDRFSAERTGGSVSTLTIQRTQQEDSAVYLCATPTRGGSSYNEQFFGPGTRLTVL.

The V call is TRBV2, the J call TRBJ2-5; tentative D call: TRBD1 (6 bases). Trimming cost V 6 bases and J 7 bases, with 15 bases left between them. Germline CDR1 reads SNHLY; CDR2 reads FYNNEI. This CDR3 has 13 residues. The CDR3 region has the DNA TGTGCCAGCAGAGTCGCAGGGGCGGGGACCCAGTACTTC. It is translated as CASRVAGAGTQYF.

J is TRBJ1-1 and V is TRBV7-9; D is possibly TRBD1 (5 bases). The CDR3 is made up of 14 amino acids. Between the trimmed V and J ends, which lost 5 bases and 5 bases, there was a span of 15 bases. Germline CDR1 reads SEHNR; CDR2 reads FQNEAQ (reference sequence). The CDR3: CASSQGLPATEAFF. Written as DNA, the CDR3 is TGTGCCAGCAGCCAGGGCCTCCCGGCGACTGAAGCTTTCTTT.

This clone occurred once. This sequence joins TRBV6-1 and TRBJ2-5; 11 positions agree with TRBD2. This CDR3 comprises 16 residues. The germline CDR1 and CDR2 sequences are MNHNS and SASEGT. V dropped 3 bases and J dropped 5; count of bases not matched to a gene: 8. The DNA for the CDR3 is TGTGCCAGCAGTGAGATTGAGCTAGCGGGGGGTGAGACCCAGTACTTC. Amino acid sequence: CASSEIELAGGETQYF.